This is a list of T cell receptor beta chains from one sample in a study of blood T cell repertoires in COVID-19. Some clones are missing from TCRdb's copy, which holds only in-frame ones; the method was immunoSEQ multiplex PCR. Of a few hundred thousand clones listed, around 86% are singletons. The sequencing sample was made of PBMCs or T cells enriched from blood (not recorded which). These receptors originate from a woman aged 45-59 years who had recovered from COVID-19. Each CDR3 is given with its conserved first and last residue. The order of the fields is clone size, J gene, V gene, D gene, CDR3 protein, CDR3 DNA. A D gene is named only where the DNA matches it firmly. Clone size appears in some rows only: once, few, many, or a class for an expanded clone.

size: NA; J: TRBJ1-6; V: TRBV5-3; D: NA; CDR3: CARTPICGTGLSSYNSPLHF; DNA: TGTGCCAGAACCCCTATCTGTGGTACAGGGTTGAGCTCCTATAATTCACCCCTCCACTTT
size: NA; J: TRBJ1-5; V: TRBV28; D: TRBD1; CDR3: CASSSQGGNQPQHF; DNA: TGTGCCAGCAGTTCACAGGGGGGCAATCAGCCCCAGCATTTT
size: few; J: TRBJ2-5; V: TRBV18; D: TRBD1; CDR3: CASSDRDSPEETQYF; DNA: TGTGCCAGCTCAGACAGGGACAGCCCCGAAGAGACCCAGTACTTC
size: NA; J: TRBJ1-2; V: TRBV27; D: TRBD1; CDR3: CASSAGTGNYGYTF; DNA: TGTGCCAGCAGTGCAGGGACAGGGAACTATGGCTACACCTTC
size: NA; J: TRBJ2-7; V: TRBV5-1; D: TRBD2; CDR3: CASSLMGREDPFRDEQYF; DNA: TGCGCCAGCAGCTTGATGGGGCGGGAGGATCCATTTAGGGACGAGCAGTACTTC
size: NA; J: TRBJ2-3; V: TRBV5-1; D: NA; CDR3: CASSALGVPPDTQYF; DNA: TGCGCCAGCAGCGCCCTCGGAGTCCCCCCAGATACGCAGTATTTT
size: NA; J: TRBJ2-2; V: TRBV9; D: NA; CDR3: CASSPRQLPTNTGELFF; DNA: TGTGCCAGCAGCCCCAGACAGCTACCCACGAACACCGGGGAGCTGTTTTTT
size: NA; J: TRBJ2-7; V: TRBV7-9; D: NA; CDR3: CASTVSEVIYEQYF; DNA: TGTGCCAGCACCGTCAGTGAAGTAATCTACGAGCAGTACTTC
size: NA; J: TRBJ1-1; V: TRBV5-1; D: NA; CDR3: CASNQDSRWTEAFF; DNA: TGCGCCAGCAACCAGGACAGCCGGTGGACTGAAGCTTTCTTT
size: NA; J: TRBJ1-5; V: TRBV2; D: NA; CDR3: CASSESSSGGQPQHF; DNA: TGTGCCAGCAGTGAAAGTAGCAGCGGCGGTCAGCCCCAGCATTTT
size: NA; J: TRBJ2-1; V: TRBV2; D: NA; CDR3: CASSVTPYGGEQFF; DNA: TGTGCCAGCAGTGTGACTCCGTACGGTGGTGAGCAGTTCTTC
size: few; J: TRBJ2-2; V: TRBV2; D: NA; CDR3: CASSEYSGANTGELFF; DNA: TGTGCCAGCAGTGAATATAGCGGTGCGAACACCGGGGAGCTGTTTTTT
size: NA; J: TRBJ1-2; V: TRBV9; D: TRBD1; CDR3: CASSVVGTADVAYGYTF; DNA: TGTGCCAGCAGCGTAGTCGGGACAGCAGACGTCGCCTATGGCTACACCTTC
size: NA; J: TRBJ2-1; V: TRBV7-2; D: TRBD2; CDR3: CASRPRLAGVGEQFF; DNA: TGTGCCAGCAGACCCCGGCTAGCGGGAGTAGGTGAGCAGTTCTTC
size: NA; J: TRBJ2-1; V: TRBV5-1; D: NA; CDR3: CASSPESGSGFREQFF; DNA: TGCGCCAGCAGCCCCGAATCGGGATCCGGGTTTAGGGAGCAGTTCTTC
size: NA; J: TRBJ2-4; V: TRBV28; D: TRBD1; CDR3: CASSGGQIVKNIQYF; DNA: TGTGCCAGCAGTGGGGGACAGATAGTAAAAAACATTCAGTACTTC
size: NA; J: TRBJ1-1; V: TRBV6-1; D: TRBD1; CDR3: CASSASSGTEMLNTEAFF; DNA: TGTGCCAGCAGTGCGTCCTCCGGGACAGAGATGTTGAACACTGAAGCTTTCTTT
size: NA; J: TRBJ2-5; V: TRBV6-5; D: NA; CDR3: CASSGRDGETQYF; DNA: TGTGCCAGCAGCGGCAGGGATGGGGAGACCCAGTACTTC
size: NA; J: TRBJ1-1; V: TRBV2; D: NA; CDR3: CASSEERNTEAFF; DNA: TGTGCCAGCAGTGAAGAGAGGAACACTGAAGCTTTCTTT
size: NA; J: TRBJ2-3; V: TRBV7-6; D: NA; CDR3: CASSLRGTGYTDTQYF; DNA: TGTGCCAGCAGTTTGAGGGGTACAGGGTACACAGATACGCAGTATTTT
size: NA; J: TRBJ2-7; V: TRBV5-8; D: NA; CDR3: CASSLGLGQYF; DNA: TGTGCCAGCAGCTTGGGCCTCGGGCAGTACTTC
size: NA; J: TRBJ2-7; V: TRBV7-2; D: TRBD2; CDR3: CASSLRVAGGGEQYF; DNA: TGTGCCAGCAGCTTAAGAGTAGCGGGAGGGGGCGAGCAGTACTTC
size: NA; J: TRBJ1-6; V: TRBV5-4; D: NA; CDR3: CASRSRGTYNSPLHF; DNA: TGTGCCAGCAGGTCTCGGGGTACCTATAATTCACCCCTCCACTTT
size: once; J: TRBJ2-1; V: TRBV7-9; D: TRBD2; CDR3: CASSSGTTVREQFF; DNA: TGTGCCAGCAGTAGCGGGACCACCGTGAGGGAGCAGTTCTTC
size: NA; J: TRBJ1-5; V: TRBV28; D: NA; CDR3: CASSLSVRNQPQHF; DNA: TGTGCCAGCAGTTTATCGGTCAGGAATCAGCCCCAGCATTTT
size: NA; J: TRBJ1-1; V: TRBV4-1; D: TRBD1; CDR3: CASSQGVLDRGYTEAFF; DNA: TGCGCCAGCAGCCAAGGGGTCCTGGACAGGGGATACACTGAAGCTTTCTTT
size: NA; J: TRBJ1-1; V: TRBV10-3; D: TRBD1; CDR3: CAIRDRDTEAFF; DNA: TGTGCCATAAGAGACAGGGATACTGAAGCTTTCTTT
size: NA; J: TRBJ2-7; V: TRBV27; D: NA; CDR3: CASSQITGQNYEQYF; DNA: TGTGCCAGCAGCCAAATAACCGGACAGAACTACGAGCAGTACTTC
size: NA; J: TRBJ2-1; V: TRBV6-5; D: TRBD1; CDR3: CASSRTGEGNEQFF; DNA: TGTGCCAGCAGCAGGACAGGGGAGGGCAATGAGCAGTTCTTC
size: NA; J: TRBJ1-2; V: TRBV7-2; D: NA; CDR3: CASSPLAGNYGYTF; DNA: TGTGCCAGCAGCCCACTGGCAGGTAACTATGGCTACACCTTC
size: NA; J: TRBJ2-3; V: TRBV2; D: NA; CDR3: CASSSEADTQYF; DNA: TGTGCCAGCAGTAGTGAAGCTGATACGCAGTATTTT
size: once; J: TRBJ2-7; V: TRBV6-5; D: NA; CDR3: CASSSPAGGNYEQYF; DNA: TGTGCCAGCAGTTCCCCTGCCGGGGGAAACTACGAGCAGTACTTC
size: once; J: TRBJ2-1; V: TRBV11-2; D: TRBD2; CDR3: CASSLDRTSFNEQFF; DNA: TGTGCCAGCAGCTTAGACAGGACTAGTTTCAATGAGCAGTTCTTC
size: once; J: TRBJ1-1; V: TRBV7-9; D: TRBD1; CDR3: CASSTTGGTEAFF; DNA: TGTGCCAGCAGCACGACAGGGGGCACTGAAGCTTTCTTT
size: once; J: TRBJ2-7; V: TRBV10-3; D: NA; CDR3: CAISESLRQFSYEQYF; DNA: TGTGCCATCAGTGAGTCGTTGCGACAGTTCTCCTACGAGCAGTACTTC
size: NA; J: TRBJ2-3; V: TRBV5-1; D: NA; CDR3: CASSSLARSGTDTQYF; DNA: TGCGCCAGCAGTTCTCTAGCGCGATCCGGCACAGATACGCAGTATTTT
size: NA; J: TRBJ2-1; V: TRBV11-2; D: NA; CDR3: CASSLVLGGNYNEQFF; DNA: TGTGCCAGCAGCTTAGTTCTCGGCGGGAACTACAATGAGCAGTTCTTC
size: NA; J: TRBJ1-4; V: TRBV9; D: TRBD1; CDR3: CASSVEGGVANEKLFF; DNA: TGTGCCAGCAGCGTAGAAGGGGGCGTAGCTAATGAAAAACTGTTTTTT
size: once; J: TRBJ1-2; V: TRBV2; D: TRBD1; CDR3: CASSRGSTGGGYGYTF; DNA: TGTGCCAGCAGTCGGGGGTCGACAGGGGGCGGTTATGGCTACACCTTC
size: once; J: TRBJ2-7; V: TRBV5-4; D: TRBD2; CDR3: CASSLKLADSYEQYF; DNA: TGTGCCAGCAGCTTGAAACTAGCGGATTCCTACGAGCAGTACTTC
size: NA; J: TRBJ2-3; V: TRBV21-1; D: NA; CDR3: CASSERLAGRFIPDTQYF; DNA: TGTGCCAGCAGCGAACGACTAGCGGGACGGTTTATCCCAGATACGCAGTATTTT
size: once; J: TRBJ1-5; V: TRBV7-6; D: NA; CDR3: CASSLGAGNQPQHF; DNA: TGTGCCAGCAGCTTGGGGGCAGGAAATCAGCCCCAGCATTTT
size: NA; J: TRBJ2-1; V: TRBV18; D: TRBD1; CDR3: CASSRDRTYNEQFF; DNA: TGTGCCAGCTCTAGGGACAGGACCTACAATGAGCAGTTCTTC
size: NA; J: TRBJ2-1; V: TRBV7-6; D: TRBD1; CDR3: CASSRTGTGIYNEQFF; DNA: TGTGCCAGCAGCCGAACCGGGACAGGGATTTACAATGAGCAGTTCTTC